The 2 T cell receptor beta chains below come from one sample, sequenced in a study of vaccination and CD4 T cells after COVID-19. The treatment is: roughly 11-day PBMC culture with coronavirus spike peptide pools or control peptides (ViraFEST assay). The antigens these receptors bind are not known. With the Oncomine TCR Beta short-read assay, DNA from cultured CD4+ T cells was sequenced. From the PCR reads, TCRdb called clonotypes with MiXCR, one entry per CDR3 protein. The table includes around 15,000 distinct CDR3 sequences, roughly 60% detected once. This specimen was CD4+ T cells from blood, cultured in vitro, taken after SARS-CoV-2 vaccination. These receptors all stem from a human donor who had recovered from COVID-19.

The chain combines TRBV20-1 with TRBJ1-3; 8 bases are shared with TRBD1. Trimming cost V 0 bases and J 7 bases; bases outside gene matches: 2. The CDR3 has 13 residues. The V gene's germline CDR1 is DFQATT and CDR2 SNEGSKA (reference sequence). The CDR3: CSARDRGHNTIYF. In DNA form, the CDR3 reads TGCAGTGCTAGAGACAGGGGGCATAACACCATATATTTT.

This clonotype has only one observation. V gene TRBV7-3 combines with J gene TRBJ2-7; a possible D gene is TRBD2 (5 bases). Germline values: CDR1 SGHTA, CDR2 FQGTGA. V shed 5 bases and J shed 9 bases, with 17 bases lying between them. The CDR3 is made up of 13 amino acids. This CDR3 reads CASSADPGTRQYF. The CDR3 DNA is TGTGCCAGCAGCGCCGATCCCGGTACTAGGCAGTACTTC.